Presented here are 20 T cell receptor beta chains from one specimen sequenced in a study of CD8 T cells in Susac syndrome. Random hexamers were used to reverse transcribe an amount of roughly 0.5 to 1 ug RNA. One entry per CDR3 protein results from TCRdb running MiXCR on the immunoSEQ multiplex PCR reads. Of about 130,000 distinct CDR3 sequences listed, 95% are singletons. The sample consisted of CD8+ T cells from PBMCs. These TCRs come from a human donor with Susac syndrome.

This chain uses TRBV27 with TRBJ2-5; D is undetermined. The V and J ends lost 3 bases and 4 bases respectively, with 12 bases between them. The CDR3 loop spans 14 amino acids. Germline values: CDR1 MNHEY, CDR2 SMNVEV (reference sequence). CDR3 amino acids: CASSLSPLRETQYF. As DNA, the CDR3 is TGTGCCAGCAGTTTGTCCCCTCTGAGAGAGACCCAGTACTTC.

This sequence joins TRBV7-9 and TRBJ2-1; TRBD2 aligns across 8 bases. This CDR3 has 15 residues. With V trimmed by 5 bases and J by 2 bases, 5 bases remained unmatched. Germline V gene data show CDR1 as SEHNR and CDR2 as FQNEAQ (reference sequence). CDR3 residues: CASSPPSGPYNEQFF. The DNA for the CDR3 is TGTGCCAGCAGCCCCCCTAGCGGGCCCTACAATGAGCAGTTCTTC.

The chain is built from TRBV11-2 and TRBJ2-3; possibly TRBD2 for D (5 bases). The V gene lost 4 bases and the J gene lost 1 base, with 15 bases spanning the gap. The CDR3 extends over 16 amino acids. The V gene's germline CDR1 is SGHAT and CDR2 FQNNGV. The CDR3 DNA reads TGTGCCAGCAGCTCTCCAGCGGAGACGGGCACAGATACGCAGTATTTT. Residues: CASSSPAETGTDTQYF.

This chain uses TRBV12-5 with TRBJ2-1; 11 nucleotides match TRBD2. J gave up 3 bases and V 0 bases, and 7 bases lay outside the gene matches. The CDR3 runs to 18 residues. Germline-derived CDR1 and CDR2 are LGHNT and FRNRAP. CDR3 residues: CASGLVVTSGRDYNEQFF. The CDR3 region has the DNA TGTGCTAGTGGTTTGGTAGTAACTAGCGGGAGAGACTACAATGAGCAGTTCTTC.

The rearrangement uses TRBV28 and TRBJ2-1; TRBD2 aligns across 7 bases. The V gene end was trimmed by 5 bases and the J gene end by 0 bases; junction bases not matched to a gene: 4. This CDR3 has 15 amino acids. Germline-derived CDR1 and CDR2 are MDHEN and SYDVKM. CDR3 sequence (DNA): TGTGCCAGCAGTCCCATAGCGGGCTCCTACAATGAGCAGTTCTTC. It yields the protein CASSPIAGSYNEQFF.

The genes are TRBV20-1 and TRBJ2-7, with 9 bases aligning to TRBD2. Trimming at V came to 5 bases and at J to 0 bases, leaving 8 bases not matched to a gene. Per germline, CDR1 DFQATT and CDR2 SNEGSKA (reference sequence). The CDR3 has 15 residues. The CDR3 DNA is TGCAGTGCTTCGACTAGCGGAACGTACTCCTACGAGCAGTACTTC. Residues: CSASTSGTYSYEQYF.

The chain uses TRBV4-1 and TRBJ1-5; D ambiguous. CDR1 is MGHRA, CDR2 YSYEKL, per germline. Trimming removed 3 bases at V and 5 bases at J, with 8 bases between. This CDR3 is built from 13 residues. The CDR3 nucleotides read TGCGCCAGCAGCCATGTCGGGGATCAGCCCCAGCATTTT. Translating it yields CASSHVGDQPQHF.

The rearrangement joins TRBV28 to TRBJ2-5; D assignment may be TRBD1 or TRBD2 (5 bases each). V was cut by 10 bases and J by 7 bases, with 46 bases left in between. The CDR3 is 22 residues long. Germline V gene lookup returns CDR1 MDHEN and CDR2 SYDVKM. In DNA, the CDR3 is TGTGCCATCGCCCATCCCTTCGTGCCTAGACCCCCCCCTTCAGAATTCGGGGCGACCCAGTACTTC. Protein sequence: CAIAHPFVPRPPPSEFGATQYF.

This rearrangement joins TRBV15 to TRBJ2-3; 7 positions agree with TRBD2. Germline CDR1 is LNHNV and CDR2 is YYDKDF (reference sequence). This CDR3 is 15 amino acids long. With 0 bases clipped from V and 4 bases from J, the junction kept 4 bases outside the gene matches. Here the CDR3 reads CATSRDDAGADTQYF. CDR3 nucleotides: TGTGCCACCAGCAGAGATGATGCGGGAGCAGATACGCAGTATTTT.

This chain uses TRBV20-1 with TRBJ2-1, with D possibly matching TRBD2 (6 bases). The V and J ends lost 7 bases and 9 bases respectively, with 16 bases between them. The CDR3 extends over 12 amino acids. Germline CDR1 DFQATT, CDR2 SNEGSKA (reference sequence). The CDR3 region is CSVVAVSLEQFF. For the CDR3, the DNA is TGCAGTGTTGTAGCGGTCTCCCTTGAGCAGTTCTTC.

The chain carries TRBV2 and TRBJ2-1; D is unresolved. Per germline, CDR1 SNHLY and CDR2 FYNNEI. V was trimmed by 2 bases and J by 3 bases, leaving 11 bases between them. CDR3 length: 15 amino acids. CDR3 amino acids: CASSESGDGYNEQFF. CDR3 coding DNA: TGTGCCAGCAGTGAATCAGGAGATGGCTACAATGAGCAGTTCTTC.

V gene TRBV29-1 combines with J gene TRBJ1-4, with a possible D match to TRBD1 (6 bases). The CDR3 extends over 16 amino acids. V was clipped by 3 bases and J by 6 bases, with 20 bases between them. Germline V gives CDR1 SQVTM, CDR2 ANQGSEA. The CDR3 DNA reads TGCAGCGTTGAGCCGCAGGGACCCGAGGGGGATGAAAAACTGTTTTTT. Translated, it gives CSVEPQGPEGDEKLFF.

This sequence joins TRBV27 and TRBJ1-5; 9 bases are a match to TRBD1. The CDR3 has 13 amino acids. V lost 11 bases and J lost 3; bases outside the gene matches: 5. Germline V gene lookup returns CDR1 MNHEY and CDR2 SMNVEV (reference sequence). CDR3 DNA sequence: TGTGCCGTGACAGGGGGGCTCAATCAGCCCCAGCATTTT. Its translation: CAVTGGLNQPQHF.

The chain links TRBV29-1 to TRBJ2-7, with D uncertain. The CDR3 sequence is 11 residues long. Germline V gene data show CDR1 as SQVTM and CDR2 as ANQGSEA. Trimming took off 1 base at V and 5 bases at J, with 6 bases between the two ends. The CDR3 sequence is CSVEGPDEQYF. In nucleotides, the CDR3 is TGCAGCGTTGAAGGGCCCGACGAGCAGTACTTC.

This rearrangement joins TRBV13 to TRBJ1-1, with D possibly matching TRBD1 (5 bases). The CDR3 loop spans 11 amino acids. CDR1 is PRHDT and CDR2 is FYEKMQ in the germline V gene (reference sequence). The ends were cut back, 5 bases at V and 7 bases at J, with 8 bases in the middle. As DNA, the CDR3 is TGTGCCAGCAGCGTACAGGTTGAAGCTTTCTTT. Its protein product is CASSVQVEAFF. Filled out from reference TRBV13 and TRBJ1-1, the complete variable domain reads AAGVIQSPRHLIKEKRETATLKCYPIPRHDTVYWYQQGPGQDPQFLISFYEKMQSDKGSIPDRFSAQQFSDYHSELNMSSLELGDSALYFCASSVQVEAFFGQGTRLTVV.

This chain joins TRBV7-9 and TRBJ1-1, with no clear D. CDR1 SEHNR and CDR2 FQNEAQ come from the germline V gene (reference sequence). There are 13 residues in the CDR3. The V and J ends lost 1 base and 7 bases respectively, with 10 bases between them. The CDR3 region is CASSLVTVDEAFF. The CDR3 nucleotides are TGTGCCAGCAGCTTAGTCACAGTGGATGAAGCTTTCTTT.

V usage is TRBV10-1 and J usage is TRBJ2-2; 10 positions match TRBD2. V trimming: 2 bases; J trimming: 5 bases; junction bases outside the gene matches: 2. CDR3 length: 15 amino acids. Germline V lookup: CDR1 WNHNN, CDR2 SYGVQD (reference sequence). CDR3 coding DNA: TGCGCCAGCAGTGAGGGACTAGCGGTTACCGGGGAGCTGTTTTTT. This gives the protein CASSEGLAVTGELFF.

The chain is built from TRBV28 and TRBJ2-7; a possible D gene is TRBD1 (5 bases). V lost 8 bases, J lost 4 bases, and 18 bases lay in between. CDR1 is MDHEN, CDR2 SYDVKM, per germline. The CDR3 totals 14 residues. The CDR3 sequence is CASRIPRVSYEQYF. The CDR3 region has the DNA TGTGCCAGCCGAATTCCCAGGGTCTCTTACGAGCAGTACTTC.

The CDR3, as DNA: TGTGCCAGCGGACTCGACGCCCGCACAGATACGCAGTATTTT. Translation gives CASGLDARTDTQYF. The rearrangement uses TRBV27 and TRBJ2-3; TRBD2 is a possible D gene (5 bases). V gave up 8 bases and J gave up 1 base, with 13 bases separating them. The CDR3 length is 14 residues. Germline values: CDR1 MNHEY, CDR2 SMNVEV (reference sequence).

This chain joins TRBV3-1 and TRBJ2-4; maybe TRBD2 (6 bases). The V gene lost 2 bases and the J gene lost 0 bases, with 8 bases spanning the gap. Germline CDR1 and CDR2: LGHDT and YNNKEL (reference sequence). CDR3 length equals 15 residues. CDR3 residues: CASSQTGEAKNIQYF. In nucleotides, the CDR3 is TGTGCCAGCAGCCAAACGGGGGAAGCCAAAAACATTCAGTACTTC.